Listed below are T cell receptor beta chains from one sample, sequenced in a study of T cells in Graves' hyperthyroidism and ophthalmopathy. MiXCR, applied by TCRdb to the multiplex PCR reads, yields one record per CDR3 protein. In the table there are about 59,000 distinct CDR3 sequences, about 50% of which are singletons. Sequenced material: blood. The receptors originated from a woman aged 55-70 years with Graves' ophthalmopathy. Each CDR3 is given with its conserved first and last residue. D genes are given only for firm matches. Clone size is given for some rows only: seen once, a few or many times, or a class if the clone is expanded.

clone_size	j_call	d_call	v_call	cdr3_nt	cdr3_aa
.	TRBJ2-5	TRBD1	TRBV12-3/TRBV12-4	TGTGCCAGCAAGATACAGGGGACGGGTCAGCCCCAGTACTTC	CASKIQGTGQPQYF
once	TRBJ1-3	.	TRBV20-1	TGCGGTGCTAGAGATCGTACAGGGATGGGAAACACCATATATTTT	CGARDRTGMGNTIYF
.	TRBJ1-1	TRBD1	TRBV20-1	TGCAGTGCGGGGGACAGGGGGAGAGTCCCGAACACTGAAGCTTTCTTT	CSAGDRGRVPNTEAFF
many	TRBJ2-3	TRBD2	TRBV7-2	TGTGCCAGCAGCTTAACACTAGCGGGGGGACTACTTGGGCAGTATTTT	CASSLTLAGGLLGQYF
many	TRBJ2-5	.	TRBV4-1	TGCGCCAGCAGCCAAGGGTCGTCAGGGGAAGAGACCCAGTACTTC	CASSQGSSGEETQYF
medium-sized	TRBJ2-1	.	TRBV29-1	TGCAGCGTTGAAAGATTGGGGCTAGCCCTTGAGCAGTTCTTC	CSVERLGLALEQFF
.	TRBJ2-3	.	TRBV24-1	TGTGCCACCAGTCGGGGGTCCGAAGGAGATACGCAGTATTTT	CATSRGSEGDTQYF
many	TRBJ2-2	TRBD2	TRBV7-3	TGTGCCAGCAGCCCCTACGCCGGGGGGGCCGGGGAGCTGTTTTTT	CASSPYAGGAGELFF
.	TRBJ2-5	.	TRBV18	TGTGCCAGCTCACCACCGGGACACGAGACCCAGTACTTC	CASSPPGHETQYF
.	TRBJ2-3	TRBD2	TRBV19	TGTGCCAGTAGTATTCAAAGCGGGGGGGCCGTGGATACGCAGTATTTT	CASSIQSGGAVDTQYF